A single sample is the source of the 25 T cell receptor beta chains below, sequenced in a study of cytomegalovirus exposure and HLA in healthy donors. The PCR was carried out with 60 Vbeta primers and 13 Jbeta primers. Here immunoSEQ multiplex PCR was the method, and the copy in TCRdb shows in-frame clones only, minus some. The repertoire holds under 150,000 clones, with approximately 87% as singletons. Specimen: PBMCs. All receptors come from a man aged 35 to 55 in good health and CMV-seronegative.

The sample holds a few counts of this clone. The V call is TRBV5-1, the J call TRBJ2-7, with D perhaps matching TRBD2 (5 bases). The CDR3 is 16 amino acids. Trimming pared 3 bases from V and 6 bases from J, leaving 22 bases between. Germline V CDR1 and CDR2: SGHRS, YFSETQ. Here the CDR3 reads CASSSATSLKSGEQYF. DNA for the CDR3: TGCGCCAGCAGCTCCGCTACTAGTCTAAAGTCGGGCGAGCAGTACTTC.

The rearrangement uses TRBV6-5 and TRBJ2-7, with 8 bases fitting TRBD1. Germline-derived CDR1 and CDR2 are MNHEY and SVGAGI. The CDR3 sequence is 13 residues long. Trimming removed 5 bases from V and 4 bases from J; junction bases left unmatched: 4. In nucleotides, the CDR3 is TGTGCCAGCAGTGGTGACAGGGGATACGAGCAGTACTTC. This gives the protein CASSGDRGYEQYF.

The chain carries TRBV7-8 and TRBJ2-3, with D unclear. The CDR3 covers 13 residues. Germline V CDR1 and CDR2: SGHVS, FQNEAQ. Trimming removed 5 bases from V and 5 bases from J, with 11 bases in between. The CDR3 loop is CASSPPREDTQYF. For the CDR3, the DNA is TGTGCCAGCAGCCCTCCGCGTGAAGATACGCAGTATTTT.

The chain couples TRBV5-4 to TRBJ2-1; D is possibly TRBD2 (6 bases). V shed 2 bases and J shed 2 bases, with 11 bases lying between them. Germline CDR1 and CDR2: SGHNT and YYREEE (reference sequence). The CDR3 is made up of 15 amino acids. This CDR3 is CASSLAGGTYNEQFF. The CDR3 DNA reads as TGTGCCAGCAGCTTAGCGGGTGGGACCTACAATGAGCAGTTCTTC.

This sequence joins TRBV7-9 and TRBJ2-7; 9 bases are shared with TRBD2. Germline loops: CDR1 SEHNR, CDR2 FQNEAQ (reference sequence). Trimming at V came to 5 bases and at J to 6 bases, leaving 5 bases not matched to a gene. The length of the CDR3 is 13 residues. As DNA, the CDR3 is TGTGCCAGCAGCCTCGCGGGGGGGCGCGAGCAGTACTTC. Residues: CASSLAGGREQYF.

V usage is TRBV7-9 and J usage is TRBJ1-2; a weak D match, TRBD1 (6 bases). Germline V gives CDR1 SEHNR, CDR2 FQNEAQ (reference sequence). V was cut by 2 bases and J by 3 bases, with 13 bases left in between. This CDR3 spans 15 amino acids. Here the CDR3 DNA reads TGTGCCAGCAGCTTATTACAGGGTAGGGACTATGGCTACACCTTC. Its protein is CASSLLQGRDYGYTF.

The chain carries TRBV5-1 and TRBJ2-3; TRBD2 might be the D (6 bases). This CDR3 region has 15 residues. Germline loops: CDR1 SGHRS, CDR2 YFSETQ. Between the trimmed V and J ends, which lost 5 bases and 0 bases, there was a span of 13 bases. The CDR3 DNA reads TGCGCCAGCAGTAGCGGCGGGCCAAGCACAGATACGCAGTATTTT. This encodes CASSSGGPSTDTQYF.

The chain employs TRBV2 and TRBJ2-5; 7 bases align to TRBD2. The V gene end was trimmed by 3 bases and the J gene end by 0 bases; junction bases not matched to a gene: 4. Germline V CDR1 and CDR2: SNHLY, FYNNEI. The CDR3 runs to 15 residues. The CDR3 DNA follows: TGTGCCAGCAGTGAGTTGGGGACTAACCAAGAGACCCAGTACTTC. Amino acid sequence: CASSELGTNQETQYF.

The gene calls are TRBV7-6 and TRBJ1-4; 8 positions agree with TRBD1. Germline V gene data show CDR1 as SGHVS and CDR2 as FNYEAQ. J gave up 7 bases and V 3 bases, and 10 bases lay outside the gene matches. The CDR3 is 16 residues long. The CDR3 region has the DNA TGTGCCAGCAGCTTGCCGTCGACAGGGGCACGTGAAAAACTGTTTTTT. The encoded protein is CASSLPSTGAREKLFF.

This clone was observed a few times. The genes are TRBV12-5 and TRBJ2-2; 10 nucleotides align to TRBD2. The CDR3 is made up of 22 amino acids. Germline V CDR1 and CDR2: LGHNT, FRNRAP. V shed 2 bases and J 0 bases; nucleotides not matched to a gene: 18. The CDR3 protein is CASGLIRHQLAGFTANTGELFF. DNA of the CDR3: TGTGCTAGTGGTTTGATCCGGCACCAACTAGCGGGATTCACCGCGAACACCGGGGAGCTGTTTTTT.

CDR3 protein: CAGGGPTDTQYF. The CDR3 region has the DNA TGTGCGGGCGGGGGGCCGACAGATACGCAGTATTTT. The V call is TRBV11-2, the J call TRBJ2-3, with TRBD2 matching over 8 bases. The CDR3 is 12 residues long. Germline CDR1 and CDR2: SGHAT and FQNNGV. Full variable domain (remainder filled in from reference TRBV11-2 and TRBJ2-3): EAGVAQSPRYKIIEKRQSVAFWCNPISGHATLYWYQQILGQGPKLLIQFQNNGVVDDSQLPKDRFSAERLKGVDSTLKIQPAKLEDSAVYLCAGGGPTDTQYFGPGTRLTVL.

The chain has TRBV4-3 and TRBJ1-2; D might be TRBD1 (6 bases). Germline values: CDR1 LGHNA, CDR2 YSLEER. The CDR3 length is 15 residues. Deletions cut 4 bases from V and 0 bases from J, with 12 bases between. CDR3: CASSPQDSSNYGYTF. Written as DNA, the CDR3 is TGCGCCAGCAGCCCCCAGGACAGTTCTAACTATGGCTACACCTTC.

This chain links TRBV5-8 with TRBJ1-4; maybe TRBD1 (6 bases). Trimming pared 2 bases from V and 4 bases from J, leaving 9 bases between. The CDR3 has 14 residues. The V gene's germline CDR1 is SGHTS and CDR2 YDEGEE. The CDR3 sequence: CASSFPGVNEKLFF. CDR3 DNA sequence: TGTGCCAGCAGCTTCCCAGGGGTTAATGAAAAACTGTTTTTT.

The gene calls are TRBV5-4 and TRBJ2-5, with TRBD2 identical over 13 bases. The CDR3 sequence is 18 residues long. Germline CDR1 SGHNT, CDR2 YYREEE (reference sequence). J gave up 4 bases and V 0 bases, and 9 bases lay outside the gene matches. Written as DNA, the CDR3 is TGTGCCAGCAGCTTGGCAAGGCCTGGACTAGCGGGGGCAGAGACCCAGTACTTC. Amino acids: CASSLARPGLAGAETQYF.

The genes are TRBV7-8 and TRBJ1-2; the D is unclear. Germline V lookup: CDR1 SGHVS, CDR2 FQNEAQ. V shed 3 bases and J shed 4 bases, with 9 bases lying between them. The CDR3 is made up of 13 amino acids. The CDR3 spells CASSFQSTYGYTF. As DNA, the CDR3 is TGTGCCAGCAGCTTCCAGTCCACCTATGGCTACACCTTC.

In its sample, this clone was seen once. Other DNA sequences in the sample encode the same CDR3. V and J are TRBV5-1 and TRBJ2-7; tentatively, D is TRBD1 (5 bases). Germline-derived CDR1 and CDR2 are SGHRS and YFSETQ. The CDR3 contains 12 residues. The germline V and J ends were trimmed by 3 bases and 3 bases, with 7 bases remaining between them. The CDR3 sequence: CASSSDSYEQYF. DNA of the CDR3: TGCGCCAGCAGCTCCGACAGCTACGAGCAGTACTTC.

The V gene is TRBV11-2, the J gene TRBJ2-7, with a weak D call TRBD2 (5 bases). CDR3 size: 14 residues. The ends were cut back, 8 bases at V and 0 bases at J, with 14 bases in the middle. The germline gives CDR1 SGHAT, CDR2 FQNNGV. This CDR3 reads CASSRGISSYEQYF. DNA for the CDR3: TGTGCCAGCTCCCGGGGTATTAGCTCCTACGAGCAGTACTTC. Full variable domain (rest looked up from reference TRBV11-2 and TRBJ2-7): EAGVAQSPRYKIIEKRQSVAFWCNPISGHATLYWYQQILGQGPKLLIQFQNNGVVDDSQLPKDRFSAERLKGVDSTLKIQPAKLEDSAVYLCASSRGISSYEQYFGPGTRLTVT.

The J gene is TRBJ2-1, the V gene TRBV5-4, with 11 bases lining up with TRBD2. The ends lost 4 bases at V and 5 bases at J; junction bases unmatched: 11. In germline, CDR1 is SGHNT, CDR2 YYREEE (reference sequence). This CDR3 is 17 amino acids long. This CDR3 reads CASSLTPSGRTNNEQFF. DNA of the CDR3: TGTGCCAGCAGCCTGACCCCTAGCGGGAGGACCAACAATGAGCAGTTCTTC.

The V and J genes are TRBV6-1 and TRBJ2-7; no reliable D call. Germline-derived CDR1 and CDR2 are MNHNS and SASEGT. V lost 3 bases, J lost 4 bases, and 7 bases lay in between. This CDR3 is 12 amino acids long. The CDR3 loop reads CASSEPRYEQYF. The CDR3 DNA sequence: TGTGCCAGCAGTGAGCCCCGGTACGAGCAGTACTTC.

The rearrangement joins TRBV5-1 to TRBJ1-1, with 7 bases aligning to TRBD1. This CDR3 region has 15 residues. Looked up from germline, CDR1 is SGHRS and CDR2 is YFSETQ. After removal of 0 bases from V and 2 bases from J, the junction contained 4 bases not matched to a gene. CDR3 nucleotide sequence: TGCGCCAGCAGCTTGGCCGGGACAGATAACACTGAAGCTTTCTTT. Amino acid sequence: CASSLAGTDNTEAFF.

This chain uses TRBV7-3 with TRBJ2-1; 8 positions match TRBD1. CDR3 length: 15 amino acids. V dropped 3 bases and J dropped 4; count of bases not matched to a gene: 5. Germline values: CDR1 SGHTA, CDR2 FQGTGA. The CDR3: CASSFRTGRYNEQFF. CDR3 in DNA: TGTGCCAGCAGCTTTCGGACAGGGAGGTACAATGAGCAGTTCTTC.

V is TRBV30 and J is TRBJ2-5; 7 bases agree with TRBD2. V lost 8 bases and J lost 4; bases outside the gene matches: 16. Germline loops: CDR1 GTSNPN, CDR2 SVGIG (reference sequence). This CDR3 is built from 15 residues. The CDR3 DNA is TGTGCCCGGGGGGAGCAGACAACTCGGAGAGAGACCCAGTACTTC. Translating gives CARGEQTTRRETQYF.

The rearrangement joins TRBV5-1 to TRBJ2-7; TRBD2 matches 12 bases. The junction had 4 bases not matched to a gene; V was cut back by 4 bases and J by 2 bases. The length of the CDR3 is 15 residues. The germline V gene has CDR1 SGHRS and CDR2 YFSETQ. The CDR3 region is CASSPSGRAPYEQYF. The CDR3 nucleotides are TGCGCCAGCAGCCCTAGCGGGAGGGCGCCCTACGAGCAGTACTTC.

The gene calls are TRBV19 and TRBJ2-7; D is possibly TRBD1 (6 bases). The CDR3 loop spans 15 amino acids. The ends were cut back, 3 bases at V and 3 bases at J, with 15 bases in the middle. Germline CDR1 is LNHDA and CDR2 is SQIVND (reference sequence). The CDR3 is CASSMDSNSLYEQYF. CDR3 sequence (DNA): TGTGCCAGTAGTATGGACAGTAACTCGCTCTACGAGCAGTACTTC. Full variable domain (outside the CDR3, taken from reference TRBV19 and TRBJ2-7): DGGITQSPKYLFRKEGQNVTLSCEQNLNHDAMYWYRQDPGQGLRLIYYSQIVNDFQKGDIAEGYSVSREKKESFPLTVTSAQKNPTAFYLCASSMDSNSLYEQYFGPGTRLTVT.

The chain carries TRBV30 and TRBJ2-5; 8 bases match TRBD1. Germline CDR1 reads GTSNPN; CDR2 reads SVGIG (reference sequence). Trimming at V came to 0 bases and at J to 5 bases, leaving 5 bases not matched to a gene. The CDR3 runs to 14 residues. This CDR3 reads CAWSVGQGLETQYF. CDR3 DNA sequence: TGTGCCTGGAGTGTTGGACAGGGACTTGAGACCCAGTACTTC.